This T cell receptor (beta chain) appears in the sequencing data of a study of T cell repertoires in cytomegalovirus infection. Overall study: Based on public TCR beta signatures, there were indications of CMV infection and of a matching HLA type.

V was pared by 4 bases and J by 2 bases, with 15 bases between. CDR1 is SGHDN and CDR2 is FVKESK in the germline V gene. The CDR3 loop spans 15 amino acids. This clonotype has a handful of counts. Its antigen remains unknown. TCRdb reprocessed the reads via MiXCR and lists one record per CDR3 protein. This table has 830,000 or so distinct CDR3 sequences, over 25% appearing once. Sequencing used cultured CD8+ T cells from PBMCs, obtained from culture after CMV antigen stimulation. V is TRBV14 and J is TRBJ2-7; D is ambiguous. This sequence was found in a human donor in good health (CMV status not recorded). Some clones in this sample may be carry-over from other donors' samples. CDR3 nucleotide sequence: TGTGCCAGCAGCCCGGTCGCATGGCCCCCCTACGAGCAGTACTTC. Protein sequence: CASSPVAWPPYEQYF.